The entry that follows covers one T cell receptor beta chain sequence. Its cognate antigen has yet to be identified. Base quality data are lacking; no much larger clone is found one base away. The sample is drawn from a study of blood T cell repertoires in COVID-19 (dated by TCRdb to the early 2020s). Study-wide context: Collaborator samples came from the United States, Italy and Spain and covered acute and convalescent phases of COVID-19. The prospective study material was composed of cDNA or gDNA derived from T cells, B-cell-depleted T cells, or PBMCs. Deeply sampled blood TCRbeta repertoires from subjects exposed to, actively infected with, or recovered from COVID-19 were included in the dataset. The repertoires were released in a freely available public database meant as a resource for research on the immune response to SARS-CoV-2. The samples were drawn from two sources: the first 160 participants of the ongoing ImmuneRACE study, and approximately 1,300 subjects contributed by 6 global collaborators. Nearly every sample came with metadata listing a de-identified subject ID, COVID-19 status, age in years and sex. Where available, HLA class I and class II types were taken from metadata supplied by the sample provider and were not determined by assay-based typing. Paper-wide results and their limitations: How much clinical and demographic metadata was included differed by source and by participant, and the metadata was provided uncurated.

From the cysteine through the phenylalanine, the CDR3 covers 15 amino acids. Just the 45-base CDR3 DNA is kept, in frame starting at base 1. CDR1 and CDR2 were assigned from the germline V gene as LGHNA and YSLEER. Cut back by 0 bases and 1 base, the V and J ends lie 9 bases apart. Participants in the prospective study were aged about 18 to 95 years, lived in 20 to 25 United States geographic areas, and enrolled through a virtual design. In the prospective study, participants were assigned to cohorts based on the clinical history participants reported in a screening survey and a study questionnaire. Each participant in the prospective study had whole blood, serum and a nasopharyngeal or oropharyngeal swab collected by mobile phlebotomists. Additional blood draws and questionnaires over a 2-month period could optionally be provided by prospective study participants. Prospective study blood samples were shipped either frozen or at room temperature before DNA extraction.

TCRbeta CDR3 regions were amplified from genomic DNA using the immunoSEQ Assay, a bias-controlled multiplex PCR. Regarding the original processing steps: The number of nucleated cells in each sample was estimated by amplification of reference gene primers within the assay. To quantify the absolute abundance of each unique TCRbeta CDR3 rearrangement, sequence reads were collapsed and filtered. For each sample, productive Simpson clonality was calculated as the square root of Simpson's diversity index across productive rearrangements. The table comes from immuneACCESS by way of TCRdb, which keeps in-frame sequences with V and J called. Part of the clones is missing from these tables; in studies checked, under half for an unresolved V gene and the rest for unknown reasons. From that table come the V and J calls and clone size; the DNA was used to work out D and trimming. The table for this sample lists over 300,000 clones; roughly 90% of them were counted only once. 0.95% to 1% of the sample is held by the ten biggest clonotypes.

The sequence was collected from a woman aged 25 to 45 with acute COVID-19. Sample: PBMCs or T cells enriched from blood (not recorded which). The chain joins TRBV4-3 to TRBJ1-1; confidence is insufficient to name the D gene. The CDR3 is CASSQDSAGNTEAFF. The bases are TGCGCCAGCAGCCAAGACTCGGCGGGGAACACTGAAGCTTTCTTT.